The source of this T cell receptor (beta chain) is a study of blood T cell repertoires in COVID-19. CDR1 is SGHAT, CDR2 FQNNGV, per germline. The CDR3 length is 12 residues. Trimming cost V 9 bases and J 1 base, with 10 bases left between them. Sequenced by immunoSEQ multiplex PCR; TCRdb stores in-frame clones only, minus some. This sample has 25,000 to 30,000 clones, with 80% to 90% found just once. Input material: peripheral blood. This chain links TRBV11-2 with TRBJ2-7; D is undetermined. The source of this sequence is a man between 60 and 75 years old with acute or convalescent COVID-19. CDR3 protein: CASSAESYEQYF. CDR3 bases: TGTGCCAGTTCGGCGGAATCCTACGAGCAGTACTTC. Drawing the rest from reference TRBV11-2 and TRBJ2-7, the complete variable domain is EAGVAQSPRYKIIEKRQSVAFWCNPISGHATLYWYQQILGQGPKLLIQFQNNGVVDDSQLPKDRFSAERLKGVDSTLKIQPAKLEDSAVYLCASSAESYEQYFGPGTRLTVT.